Listed below are T cell receptor beta chains from one sample, sequenced in a study of T cells in Graves' hyperthyroidism and ophthalmopathy. Each CDR3 protein is one row after TCRdb ran MiXCR on the multiplex PCR reads. The data hold about 530,000 distinct CDR3 sequences, with 15% to 20% observed a single time. Sample: blood. These receptors all come from a woman aged 18 to 35 with Graves' ophthalmopathy. The CDR3 runs from the conserved cysteine through the conserved F or W. The order of the fields is V gene, J gene, D gene, CDR3 length, clone size, CDR3 protein, CDR3 DNA. A D gene is named only where the DNA matches it firmly. Clone size appears in some rows only: once, few, many, or a class for an expanded clone.

TRBV6-5,TRBJ2-7,TRBD1,15,many,CASSSPGTGAPVQYF,TGTGCCAGCAGTTCCCCCGGGACAGGGGCCCCCGTGCAGTACTTC
TRBV27,TRBJ2-3,-,14,many,CASSLVASTDTQYF,TGTGCCAGCAGTTTAGTCGCCTCCACAGATACGCAGTATTTT
TRBV4-3,TRBJ1-1,-,15,few,CASSQDPQGQTEAFF,TGCGCCAGCAGCCAAGATCCTCAAGGACAGACTGAAGCTTTCTTT
TRBV14,TRBJ1-2,-,14,few,CASSQNRGREGYTF,TGTGCCAGCAGCCAGAACCGGGGCCGGGAAGGCTACACCTTC
TRBV6-1,TRBJ1-1,TRBD1,14,-,CASSAQGATVEAFF,TGTGCCAGCAGTGCCCAGGGGGCAACTGTTGAAGCTTTCTTT
TRBV6-1,TRBJ2-7,TRBD1,13,few,CASRWTGPGEQYF,TGTGCCAGCAGATGGACAGGCCCGGGCGAGCAGTACTTC
TRBV27,TRBJ2-7,TRBD1,14,few,CASSFAGQDYEQYF,TGTGCCAGCAGTTTTGCGGGACAGGACTACGAGCAGTACTTC
TRBV6-5,TRBJ1-6,-,16,-,CASSYSNGREGSPLHF,TGTGCCAGCAGTTACTCGAATGGCAGGGAGGGATCACCCCTCCACTTT
TRBV7-9,TRBJ2-1,TRBD2,14,many,CASSLGTSLDEQFF,TGTGCCAGCAGCTTAGGGACTAGTTTGGATGAGCAGTTCTTC
TRBV12-3/TRBV12-4,TRBJ1-4,TRBD1,14,-,CASTLGQGTEKLFF,TGTGCCAGCACCTTGGGACAGGGGACGGAAAAACTGTTTTTT
TRBV7-9,TRBJ1-1,TRBD1,12,many,CASTPRDREAFF,TGTGCCAGCACCCCCCGGGACAGGGAGGCTTTCTTT
TRBV29-1,TRBJ2-5,TRBD2,15,-,CSVEIAGLQDATQYF,TGCAGCGTTGAAATAGCGGGACTACAAGACGCGACCCAGTACTTC
TRBV5-1,TRBJ2-7,TRBD1,13,few,CASSKGQSYEQYF,TGCGCCAGCTCTAAGGGACAGTCCTACGAGCAGTACTTC
TRBV4-1,TRBJ2-7,TRBD2,16,few,CASSQWSSGRDYEQYF,TGCGCCAGCAGCCAATGGTCTAGCGGGAGGGACTACGAGCAGTACTTC
TRBV29-1,TRBJ2-1,TRBD1,17,many,CSVETGGREGSYNEQFF,TGCAGCGTTGAAACAGGGGGTCGCGAAGGCTCCTACAATGAGCAGTTCTTC
TRBV12-3/TRBV12-4,TRBJ1-2,TRBD1,14,many,CASSRRGSNYGYTF,TGTGCCAGCAGTCGCAGGGGGTCTAACTATGGCTACACCTTC
TRBV4-1,TRBJ1-1,TRBD1,18,many,CASSQDLQGVFPNTEAFF,TGCGCCAGCAGCCAAGATTTACAGGGGGTATTCCCGAACACTGAAGCTTTCTTT
TRBV25-1,TRBJ1-2,-,14,few,CASSEGGGFYGYTF,TGTGCCAGCAGTGAAGGGGGGGGTTTCTATGGCTACACCTTC
TRBV2,TRBJ1-3,-,14,many,CASRAGYSGNTIYF,TGTGCCAGCAGGGCAGGTTACTCTGGAAACACCATATATTTT
TRBV12-3/TRBV12-4,TRBJ1-2,-,13,few,CASSLSANYGYTF,TGTGCCAGCAGTTTAAGCGCTAACTATGGCTACACCTTC
TRBV7-9,TRBJ1-1,-,12,-,CASSLKVTEAFF,TGTGCCAGCAGCCTTAAGGTGACTGAAGCTTTCTTT
TRBV20-1,TRBJ2-3,TRBD2,15,-,CSAPTSGGLTDTQYF,TGCAGTGCCCCGACTAGCGGGGGGTTGACAGATACGCAGTATTTT
TRBV6-1,TRBJ2-1,-,15,few,CASREDMSSYNEQFF,TGTGCCAGCAGGGAAGATATGAGCTCCTACAATGAGCAGTTCTTC
TRBV7-9,TRBJ2-1,-,11,many,CAGTGGDEQFF,TGTGCCGGAACAGGCGGCGATGAGCAGTTCTTC
TRBV5-6,TRBJ2-7,-,14,many,CASSLGQESSEQYF,TGTGCCAGCAGCTTGGGACAGGAGTCATCCGAGCAGTACTTC
TRBV30,TRBJ2-1,-,14,-,CAWRSKSFNNEQFF,TGTGCCTGGAGATCTAAAAGCTTCAACAATGAGCAGTTCTTC
TRBV7-9,TRBJ2-7,TRBD1,14,few,CASRSDRDSYEQYF,TGTGCCAGCAGATCCGACAGGGACTCCTACGAGCAGTACTTC
TRBV28,TRBJ2-7,TRBD2,15,many,CASSLYTSGSNEQYF,TGTGCCAGCAGCTTATACACTAGCGGGAGTAACGAGCAGTACTTC
TRBV30,TRBJ2-3,-,14,many,CAWSTLRGTDTQYF,TGTGCCTGGAGCACCCTTCGGGGGACAGATACGCAGTATTTT
TRBV6-2/TRBV6-3,TRBJ2-1,-,12,-,CASGGPGNEQFF,TGTGCCAGCGGGGGGCCTGGCAATGAGCAGTTCTTC
TRBV30,TRBJ2-7,-,14,many,CAWGLGGFPREQYF,TGTGCCTGGGGCCTGGGAGGTTTTCCGAGGGAGCAGTACTTC
TRBV12-3/TRBV12-4,TRBJ2-3,-,14,many,CASRATASTDTQYF,TGTGCCAGCAGGGCGACGGCTAGCACAGATACGCAGTATTTT
TRBV7-9,TRBJ2-1,-,14,-,CAGSLYEGDTEQFF,TGTGCCGGCAGCTTATATGAAGGGGATACTGAGCAGTTCTTC
TRBV28,TRBJ1-2,-,13,many,CASSHFGDYGYTF,TGTGCCAGCAGCCACTTTGGGGACTATGGCTACACCTTC
TRBV27,TRBJ1-2,-,16,few,CASSLNPSGGLYGYTF,TGTGCCAGCAGTTTAAATCCGTCGGGGGGCCTCTATGGCTACACCTTC
TRBV29-1,TRBJ2-1,TRBD2,16,-,CSVFKSGGAGDDEQFF,TGCAGCGTTTTTAAGAGCGGGGGGGCAGGGGATGATGAGCAGTTCTTC
TRBV27,TRBJ1-2,TRBD1,14,many,CASRVTGAGYGYTF,TGTGCCAGCCGGGTCACAGGGGCGGGCTATGGCTACACCTTC
TRBV28,TRBJ1-1,-,11,many,CASRVYTEAFF,TGTGCCAGCAGAGTGTACACTGAAGCTTTCTTT
TRBV27,TRBJ2-7,-,14,many,CASSPSKAAYEQYF,TGTGCCAGCAGTCCCTCGAAAGCGGCCTACGAGCAGTACTTC
TRBV27,TRBJ2-5,-,14,few,CASSLQGDEETQYF,TGTGCCAGCAGTCTTCAGGGAGACGAAGAGACCCAGTACTTC
TRBV28,TRBJ1-6,TRBD1,14,-,CASIRTGANSPLHF,TGTGCCAGCATTCGGACAGGGGCTAATTCACCCCTCCACTTT
TRBV27,TRBJ2-1,TRBD2,13,few,CASSRLAGNEQFF,TGTGCCAGCAGCCGACTAGCGGGCAATGAGCAGTTCTTC